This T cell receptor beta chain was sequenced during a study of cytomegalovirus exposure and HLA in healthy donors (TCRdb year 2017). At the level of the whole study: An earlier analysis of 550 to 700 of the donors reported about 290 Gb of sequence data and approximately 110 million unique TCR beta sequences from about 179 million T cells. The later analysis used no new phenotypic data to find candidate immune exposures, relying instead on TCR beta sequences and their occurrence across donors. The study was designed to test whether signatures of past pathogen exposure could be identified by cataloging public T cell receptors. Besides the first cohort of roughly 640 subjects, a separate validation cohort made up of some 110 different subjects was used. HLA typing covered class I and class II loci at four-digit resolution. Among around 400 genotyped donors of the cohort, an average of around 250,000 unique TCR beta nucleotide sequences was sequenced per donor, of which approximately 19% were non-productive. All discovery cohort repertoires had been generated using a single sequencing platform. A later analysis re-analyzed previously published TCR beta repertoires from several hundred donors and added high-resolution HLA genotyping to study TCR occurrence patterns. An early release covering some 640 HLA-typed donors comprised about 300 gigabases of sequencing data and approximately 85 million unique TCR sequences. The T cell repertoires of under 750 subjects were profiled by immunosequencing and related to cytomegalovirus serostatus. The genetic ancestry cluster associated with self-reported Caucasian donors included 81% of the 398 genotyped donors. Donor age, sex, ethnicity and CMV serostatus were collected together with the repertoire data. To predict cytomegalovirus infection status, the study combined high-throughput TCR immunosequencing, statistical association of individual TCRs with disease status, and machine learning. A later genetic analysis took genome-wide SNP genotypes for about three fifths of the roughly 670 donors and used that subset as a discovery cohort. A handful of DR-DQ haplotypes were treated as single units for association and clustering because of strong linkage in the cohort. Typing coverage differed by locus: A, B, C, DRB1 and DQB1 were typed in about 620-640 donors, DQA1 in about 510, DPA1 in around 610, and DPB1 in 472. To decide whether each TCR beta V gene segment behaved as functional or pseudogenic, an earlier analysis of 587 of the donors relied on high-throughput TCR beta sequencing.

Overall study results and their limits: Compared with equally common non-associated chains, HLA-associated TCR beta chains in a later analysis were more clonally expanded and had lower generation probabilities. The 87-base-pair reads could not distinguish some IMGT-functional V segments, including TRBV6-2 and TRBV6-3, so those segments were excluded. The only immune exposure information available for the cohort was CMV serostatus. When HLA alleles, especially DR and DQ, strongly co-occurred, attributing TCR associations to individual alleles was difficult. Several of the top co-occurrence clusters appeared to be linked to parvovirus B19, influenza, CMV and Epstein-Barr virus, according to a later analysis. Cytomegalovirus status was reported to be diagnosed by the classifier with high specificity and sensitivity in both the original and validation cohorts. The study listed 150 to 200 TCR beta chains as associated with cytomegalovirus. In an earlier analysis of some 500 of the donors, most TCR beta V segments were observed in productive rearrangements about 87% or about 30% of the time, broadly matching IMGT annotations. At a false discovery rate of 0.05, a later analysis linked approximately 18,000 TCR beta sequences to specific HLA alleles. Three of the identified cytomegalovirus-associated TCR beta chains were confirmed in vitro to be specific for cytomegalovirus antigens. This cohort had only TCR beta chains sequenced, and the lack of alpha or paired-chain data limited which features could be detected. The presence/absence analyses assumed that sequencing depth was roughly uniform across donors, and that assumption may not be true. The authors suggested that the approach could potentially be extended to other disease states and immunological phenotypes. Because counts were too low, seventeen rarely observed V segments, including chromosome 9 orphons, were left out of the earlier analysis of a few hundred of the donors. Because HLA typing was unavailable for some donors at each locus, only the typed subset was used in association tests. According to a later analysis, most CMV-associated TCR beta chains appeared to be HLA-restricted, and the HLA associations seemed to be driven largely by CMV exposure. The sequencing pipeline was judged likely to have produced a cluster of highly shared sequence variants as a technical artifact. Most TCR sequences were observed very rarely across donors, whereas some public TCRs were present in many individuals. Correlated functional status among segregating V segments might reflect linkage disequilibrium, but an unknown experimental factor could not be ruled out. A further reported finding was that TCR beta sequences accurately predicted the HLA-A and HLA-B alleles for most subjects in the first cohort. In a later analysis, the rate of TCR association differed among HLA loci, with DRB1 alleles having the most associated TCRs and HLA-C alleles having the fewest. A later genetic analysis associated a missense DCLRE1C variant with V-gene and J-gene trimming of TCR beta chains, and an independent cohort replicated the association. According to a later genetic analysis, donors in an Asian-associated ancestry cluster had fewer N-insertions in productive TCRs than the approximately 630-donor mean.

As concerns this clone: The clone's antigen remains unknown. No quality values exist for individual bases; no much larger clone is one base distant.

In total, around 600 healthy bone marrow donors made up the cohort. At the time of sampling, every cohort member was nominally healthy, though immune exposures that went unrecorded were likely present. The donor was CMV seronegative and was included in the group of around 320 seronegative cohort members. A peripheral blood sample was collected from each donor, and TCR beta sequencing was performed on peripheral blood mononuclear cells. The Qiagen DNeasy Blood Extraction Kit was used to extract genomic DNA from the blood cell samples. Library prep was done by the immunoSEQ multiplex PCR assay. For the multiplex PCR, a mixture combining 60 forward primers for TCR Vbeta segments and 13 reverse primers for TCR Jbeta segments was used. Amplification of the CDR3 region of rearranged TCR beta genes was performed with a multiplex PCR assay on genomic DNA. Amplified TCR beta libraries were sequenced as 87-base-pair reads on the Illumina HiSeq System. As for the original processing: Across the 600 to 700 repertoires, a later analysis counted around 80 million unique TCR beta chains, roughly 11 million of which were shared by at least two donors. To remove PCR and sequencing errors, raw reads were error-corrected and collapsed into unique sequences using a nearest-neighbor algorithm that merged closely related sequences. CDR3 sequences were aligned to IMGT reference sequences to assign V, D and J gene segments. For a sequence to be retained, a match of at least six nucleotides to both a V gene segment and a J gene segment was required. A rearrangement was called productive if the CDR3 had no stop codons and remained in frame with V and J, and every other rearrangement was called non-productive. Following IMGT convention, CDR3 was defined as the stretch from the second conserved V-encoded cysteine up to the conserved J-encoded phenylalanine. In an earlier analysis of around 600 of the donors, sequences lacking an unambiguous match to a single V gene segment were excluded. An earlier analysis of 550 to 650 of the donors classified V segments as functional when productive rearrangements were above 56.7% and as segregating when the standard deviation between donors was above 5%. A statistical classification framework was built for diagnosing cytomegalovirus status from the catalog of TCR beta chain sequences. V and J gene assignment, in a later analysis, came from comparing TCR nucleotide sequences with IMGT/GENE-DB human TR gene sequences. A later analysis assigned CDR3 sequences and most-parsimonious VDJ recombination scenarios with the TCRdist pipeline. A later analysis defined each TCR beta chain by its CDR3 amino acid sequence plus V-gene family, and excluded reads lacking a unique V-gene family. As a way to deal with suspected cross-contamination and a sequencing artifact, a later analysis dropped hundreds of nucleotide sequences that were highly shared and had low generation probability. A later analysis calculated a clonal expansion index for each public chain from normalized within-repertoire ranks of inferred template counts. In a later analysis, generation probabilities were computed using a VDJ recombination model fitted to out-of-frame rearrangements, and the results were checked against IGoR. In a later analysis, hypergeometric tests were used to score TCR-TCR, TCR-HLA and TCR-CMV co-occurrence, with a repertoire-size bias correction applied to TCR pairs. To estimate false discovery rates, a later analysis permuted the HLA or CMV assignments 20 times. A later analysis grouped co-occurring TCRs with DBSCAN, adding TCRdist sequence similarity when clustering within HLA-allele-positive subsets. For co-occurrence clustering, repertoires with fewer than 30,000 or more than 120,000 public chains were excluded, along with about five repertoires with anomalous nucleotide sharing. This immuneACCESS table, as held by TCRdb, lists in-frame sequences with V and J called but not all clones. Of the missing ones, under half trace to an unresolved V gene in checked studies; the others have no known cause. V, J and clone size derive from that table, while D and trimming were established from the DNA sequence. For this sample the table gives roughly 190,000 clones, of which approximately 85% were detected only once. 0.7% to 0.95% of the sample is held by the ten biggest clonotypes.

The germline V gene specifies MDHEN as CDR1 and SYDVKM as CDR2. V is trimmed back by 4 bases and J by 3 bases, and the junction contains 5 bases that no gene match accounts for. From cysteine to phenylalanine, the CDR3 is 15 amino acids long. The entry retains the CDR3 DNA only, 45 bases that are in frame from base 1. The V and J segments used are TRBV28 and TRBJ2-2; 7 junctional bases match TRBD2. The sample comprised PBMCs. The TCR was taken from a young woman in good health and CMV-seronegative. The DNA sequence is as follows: TGTGCCAGCAGTTCCCGACTAGCAGACACCGGGGAGCTGTTTTTT. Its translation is CASSSRLADTGELFF.